The 25 T cell receptor beta chains presented below share a single source sample, sequenced in a study of blood T cell repertoires in COVID-19. The data were produced by immunoSEQ multiplex PCR, yet TCRdb's version contains in-frame clones alone and is incomplete. This sample yields 93,000 or so clones, of which around 82% are seen a single time; under 15% belongs to the top ten. Sequencing was carried out using peripheral blood. These receptors were taken from a human donor in a cohort sampled during active or convalescent COVID-19.

The chain has TRBV7-7 and TRBJ2-5, with D perhaps matching TRBD1 (6 bases). The CDR3 runs to 13 residues. Germline V gene lookup returns CDR1 SSHAT and CDR2 FNYEAQ (reference sequence). Trimming removed 1 base from V and 5 bases from J, with 8 bases in between. The CDR3 reads CASSLGGPETQYF. CDR3 bases: TGTGCCAGCAGCTTAGGGGGGCCTGAGACCCAGTACTTC.

This rearrangement joins TRBV5-5 to TRBJ1-1, with TRBD1 matching over 9 bases. Germline CDR1 is SGHKS and CDR2 is YYEKEE (reference sequence). Losses at the gene ends were 2 bases for V and 10 bases for J; bases not matched to a gene: 9. CDR3 length: 14 residues. The CDR3 DNA sequence: TGTGCCAGCAGCTTCGGGACAGGGAAGGCGGGAGCTTTCTTT. Protein product: CASSFGTGKAGAFF. Filled out from reference TRBV5-5 and TRBJ1-1, the complete variable domain reads DAGVTQSPTHLIKTRGQQVTLRCSPISGHKSVSWYQQVLGQGPQFIFQYYEKEERGRGNFPDRFSARQFPNYSSELNVNALLLGDSALYLCASSFGTGKAGAFFGQGTRLTVV.

The chain links TRBV5-1 to TRBJ1-2; D remains ambiguous. V gave up 0 bases and J gave up 3 bases, with 9 bases separating them. CDR1 is SGHRS and CDR2 is YFSETQ in the germline V gene. This CDR3 has 14 residues. The CDR3 coding sequence is TGCGCCAGCAGCTTGGCCTTAGATTACTATGGCTACACCTTC. It is translated as CASSLALDYYGYTF. The full variable domain, with the rest looked up from reference TRBV5-1 and TRBJ1-2, is KAGVTQTPRYLIKTRGQQVTLSCSPISGHRSVSWYQQTPGQGLQFLFEYFSETQRNKGNFPGRFSGRQFSNSRSEMNVSTLELGDSALYLCASSLALDYYGYTFGSGTRLTVV.

The chain employs TRBV10-3 and TRBJ2-2; 10 bases fit TRBD2. This CDR3 is 17 amino acids long. V trimming: 3 bases; J trimming: 3 bases; junction bases outside the gene matches: 7. The germline gives CDR1 ENHRY, CDR2 SYGVKD. The CDR3 loop is CAISDRAGGPDTGELFF. As DNA, the CDR3 is TGTGCCATCAGTGACAGAGCGGGGGGGCCGGACACCGGGGAGCTGTTTTTT.

This sequence joins TRBV6-2 or TRBV6-3 and TRBJ1-2, with D unclear. The germline V gene encodes CDR1 MNHEY and CDR2 SVGEGT. Trimming shortened V by 5 bases and J by 9 bases, and 16 bases separated the two germline ends. CDR3 size: 13 residues. CDR3 coding DNA: TGTGCCAGCAGTGGGCAAAACCTATGGAGCTACACCTTC. It is translated as CASSGQNLWSYTF.

V and J are TRBV5-5 and TRBJ1-2; D remains unclear. Germline CDR1 and CDR2: SGHKS and YYEKEE (reference sequence). The CDR3 extends over 13 amino acids. The V gene lost 4 bases and the J gene lost 3 bases, with 10 bases spanning the gap. CDR3 amino acids: CASSLNGDYGYTF. CDR3 nucleotide sequence: TGTGCCAGCAGCCTTAACGGGGACTATGGCTACACCTTC.

V and J are TRBV4-2 and TRBJ2-1; D is ambiguous. The CDR3 loop spans 15 amino acids. Germline V gene data show CDR1 as LGHNA and CDR2 as YNFKEQ. V lost 0 bases and J 2 bases, leaving 8 bases between the germline ends. The CDR3 loop reads CASSQETLPYNEQFF. CDR3 nucleotides: TGTGCCAGCAGCCAAGAGACTCTCCCCTACAATGAGCAGTTCTTC.

This chain uses TRBV3-1 (or the pseudogene TRBV3-2) with TRBJ1-2; 10 nucleotides match TRBD1. CDR3 length equals 14 residues. CDR1 is LGHDT, CDR2 YNNKEL, per germline (reference sequence). V dropped 6 bases and J dropped 7; count of bases not matched to a gene: 8. CDR3 bases: TGTGCCAGCAGGTACGGGACAGGGGAGTTTGGCTACACCTTC. Its translation is CASRYGTGEFGYTF.

V usage is TRBV6-5 and J usage is TRBJ1-5; no definite D call. Trimming shortened V by 6 bases and J by 5 bases, and 14 bases separated the two germline ends. Germline V CDR1 and CDR2: MNHEY, SVGAGI. The CDR3 spans 14 residues. The CDR3, as DNA: TGTGCCAGCAGAAAGGAGGTCGGCTATCAGCCCCAGCATTTT. It specifies CASRKEVGYQPQHF.

This chain connects TRBV24-1 to TRBJ2-7; D not resolved. The CDR3 sequence is 21 residues long. Germline values: CDR1 KGHDR, CDR2 SFDVKD. The ends were cut back, 0 bases at V and 9 bases at J, with 35 bases in the middle. CDR3 in DNA: TGTGCCACCAGTGATTTGCACAGTGCTTCTTGGCCACCTGCTCCCCCCCCCGGGCAGTACTTC. Its translation: CATSDLHSASWPPAPPPGQYF.

The J gene is TRBJ2-7, the V gene TRBV23-1; 8 nucleotides align to TRBD1. TRBV23-1 is an ORF for which the function is uncertain. The V segment lost 11 bases and the J segment 5 bases; nucleotides outside the gene matches: 5. The CDR3 sequence is 11 residues long. Here the CDR3 DNA reads TGCGCCGCGACAGGGGTCCACGAGCAGTACTTC. Translation gives CAATGVHEQYF.

The rearrangement joins TRBV15 to TRBJ2-1, with D possibly TRBD2 on 6 matching bases. The CDR3 contains 17 residues. Per germline, CDR1 LNHNV and CDR2 YYDKDF (reference sequence). The ends were cut back, 2 bases at V and 10 bases at J, with 24 bases in the middle. CDR3 DNA sequence: TGTGCCACCAGCAGACCAGGCATGGGGGGACCAGGTATGGAGCAGTTCTTC. This encodes CATSRPGMGGPGMEQFF.

This clone was counted between two and nine times. CDR3 DNA: TGCAGCGTTGTTCCCCCGGAGTTTGGCTACACCTTC. It encodes CSVVPPEFGYTF. The chain uses TRBV29-1 and TRBJ1-2; D gene unclear. CDR3 length: 12 residues. The V end lost 4 bases, the J end lost 7 bases, and 13 bases lay between the germline ends. Germline-derived CDR1 and CDR2 are SQVTM and ANQGSEA. The full variable domain, its missing parts supplied by reference TRBV29-1 and TRBJ1-2, is SAVISQKPSRDICQRGTSLTIQCQVDSQVTMMFWYRQQPGQSLTLIATANQGSEATYESGFVIDKFPISRPNLTFSTLTVSNMSPEDSSIYLCSVVPPEFGYTFGSGTRLTVV.

This chain connects TRBV5-5 to TRBJ2-1; 8 positions agree with TRBD1. The CDR3 is 19 amino acids. J lost 2 bases, V lost 2 bases, and 15 bases had no gene match. Germline CDR1 is SGHKS and CDR2 is YYEKEE (reference sequence). CDR3 sequence (DNA): TGTGCCAGCAGCTTACGGGACAGGCACTTCACGGATACCTACAATGAGCAGTTCTTC. Translated: CASSLRDRHFTDTYNEQFF. Full variable domain (remainder filled in from reference TRBV5-5 and TRBJ2-1): DAGVTQSPTHLIKTRGQQVTLRCSPISGHKSVSWYQQVLGQGPQFIFQYYEKEERGRGNFPDRFSARQFPNYSSELNVNALLLGDSALYLCASSLRDRHFTDTYNEQFFGPGTRLTVL.

This chain connects TRBV9 to TRBJ2-6, with a possible D match to TRBD1 (7 bases). Germline CDR1 SGDLS, CDR2 YYNGEE. V lost 0 bases and J lost 3, with 22 bases in between. CDR3 length: 20 amino acids. The CDR3 DNA reads as TGTGCCAGCAGCGTAGCGACCCCCAGACAGGGAGGTCGTGGGGCCAACGTCCTGACTTTC. Translation: CASSVATPRQGGRGANVLTF.

This clone has just a few counts. This chain uses TRBV5-1 with TRBJ2-3; D remains ambiguous. The V and J ends lost 4 bases and 4 bases respectively, with 13 bases between them. The CDR3 runs 14 residues. The germline CDR1 and CDR2 sequences are SGHRS and YFSETQ. Written as DNA, the CDR3 is TGCGCCAGCAGCCCCTCCCACAACGCAGATACGCAGTATTTT. It specifies CASSPSHNADTQYF.

The chain joins TRBV11-3 to TRBJ1-1; possibly TRBD1 for D (6 bases). The CDR3 sequence is 14 residues long. V lost 3 bases to trimming and J lost 1 base, with 9 bases between them. Germline V gives CDR1 SGHNT, CDR2 YENEEA. The CDR3 is CASSFGRGNTEAFF. In DNA, the CDR3 is TGTGCCAGCAGCTTTGGCAGGGGGAACACTGAAGCTTTCTTT. Using reference TRBV11-3 and TRBJ1-1 for the parts outside the CDR3, the full variable domain is EAGVVQSPRYKIIEKKQPVAFWCNPISGHNTLYWYLQNLGQGPELLIRYENEEAVDDSQLPKDRFSAERLKGVDSTLKIQPAELGDSAVYLCASSFGRGNTEAFFGQGTRLTVV.

The rearrangement joins TRBV6-5 to TRBJ1-1, with D possibly TRBD1 on 5 matching bases. V was cut by 4 bases and J by 3 bases, with 15 bases left in between. The CDR3 runs 15 residues. Germline V gives CDR1 MNHEY, CDR2 SVGAGI. The CDR3 sequence: CASSSGTWGDTEAFF. The CDR3 coding sequence is TGTGCCAGCAGTTCTGGGACTTGGGGGGACACTGAAGCTTTCTTT.

This clone was counted a few times. The chain links TRBV18 to TRBJ2-5; tentatively, D is TRBD2 (6 bases). Germline CDR1 and CDR2: KGHSH and LQKENI. The V and J ends lost 3 bases and 1 base respectively, with 12 bases between them. The CDR3 spans 15 residues. In DNA, the CDR3 is TGTGCCAGCTCACCGACCGGGGGATTCCAAGAGACCCAGTACTTC. Protein product: CASSPTGGFQETQYF. The full variable domain, rest sourced from reference TRBV18 and TRBJ2-5, is NAGVMQNPRHLVRRRGQEARLRCSPMKGHSHVYWYRQLPEEGLKFMVYLQKENIIDESGMPKERFSAEFPKEGPSILRIQQVVRGDSAAYFCASSPTGGFQETQYFGPGTRLLVL.

The V and J genes are TRBV2 and TRBJ2-2, with 7 bases identical to TRBD1. The trim removed 8 bases at V and 2 bases at J, leaving 5 bases unmatched. CDR3 length equals 14 residues. Germline CDR1 SNHLY, CDR2 FYNNEI. CDR3 DNA sequence: TGTGCCAGCCGACAGGGCCCTAACACCGGGGAGCTGTTTTTT. As protein: CASRQGPNTGELFF.

The chain joins TRBV11-2 to TRBJ2-7; 8 nucleotides match TRBD1. This CDR3 is built from 16 residues. CDR1 is SGHAT and CDR2 is FQNNGV in the germline V gene. The V and J ends lost 0 bases and 2 bases, in that order; junction bases with no gene match: 6. The CDR3 DNA follows: TGTGCCAGCAGCTTAGATGCAGGGGGCAGCCCCTACGAGCAGTACTTC. Translation: CASSLDAGGSPYEQYF.

As DNA, the CDR3 is TGTGCCAGTATGCAGGAGGTGAACACTGAAGCTTTCTTT. This gives the protein CASMQEVNTEAFF. The chain is built from TRBV19 and TRBJ1-1; D call uncertain. The length of the CDR3 is 13 residues. Looked up from germline, CDR1 is LNHDA and CDR2 is SQIVND (reference sequence). Between the trimmed V and J ends, which lost 7 bases and 0 bases, there was a span of 9 bases.

The table lists this clone with a count of one. The rearrangement joins TRBV6-5 to TRBJ2-3; the D gene is possibly TRBD1 (6 bases). The V end lost 6 bases, the J end lost 0 bases, and 10 bases lay between the germline ends. The CDR3 has 14 amino acids. Germline V gene lookup returns CDR1 MNHEY and CDR2 SVGAGI. The CDR3 region is CASSLGQSTDTQYF. The CDR3 coding sequence is TGTGCCAGCAGCCTCGGACAGAGCACAGATACGCAGTATTTT.

On this clone: Germline is not matched at one junction end, which may reflect a read error. V is TRBV15 and J is TRBJ1-2; TRBD1 aligns across 7 bases. Germline CDR1 is LNHNV and CDR2 is YYDKDF (reference sequence). The CDR3 totals 16 residues. CDR3 residues: CATSRGSDRLSYGHTF. CDR3 nucleotide sequence: TGTGCCACCAGCAGAGGCTCGGACAGGCTCTCCTATGGCCACACCTTC.

This chain connects TRBV11-3 to TRBJ1-3; D not certain. CDR3 length: 15 amino acids. V lost 1 base, J lost 5 bases, and 12 bases lay in between. Germline V gene lookup returns CDR1 SGHNT and CDR2 YENEEA. The CDR3 here is CASSLGTEMRNTIYF. CDR3 DNA: TGTGCCAGCAGCTTAGGCACGGAGATGAGAAACACCATATATTTT.